What follows are 24 T cell receptor beta chains derived from one specimen sequenced in a study of cytomegalovirus exposure and HLA in healthy donors. In the PCR, 60 Vbeta and 13 Jbeta primers were used. Profiled with immunoSEQ multiplex PCR; TCRdb holds only in-frame clones, not every one. The data hold some 130,000 clones, with about 80% observed a single time. The sample consisted of PBMCs. The receptor set was obtained from a male donor in good health and CMV-seronegative.

The rearrangement joins TRBV4-1 to TRBJ2-1, with 11 bases that match TRBD2. Germline loops: CDR1 MGHRA, CDR2 YSYEKL. After removal of 4 bases from V and 10 bases from J, the junction contained 3 bases not matched to a gene. This CDR3 contains 13 residues. The CDR3 sequence is CASSPRTSGEQFF. In DNA form, the CDR3 reads TGCGCCAGCAGCCCCCGGACTAGCGGGGAGCAGTTCTTC.

This clone was seen only a few times. J is TRBJ2-7 and V is TRBV6-6, with D perhaps matching TRBD1 (5 bases). Trimming shortened V by 6 bases and J by 1 base, and 16 bases separated the two germline ends. This CDR3 is 15 amino acids long. Germline values: CDR1 MNHNY, CDR2 SVGAGI (reference sequence). CDR3 loop: CASRADSDPSYEQYF. The DNA for the CDR3 is TGTGCCAGCAGGGCTGACAGCGATCCGTCCTACGAGCAGTACTTC.

The CDR3 DNA is TGCGCCAGCAGCTTGGTGCCGGGATTGAACACTGAAGCTTTCTTT. Residues: CASSLVPGLNTEAFF. The gene calls are TRBV5-1 and TRBJ1-1; D ambiguous. CDR3 size: 15 residues. Germline loops: CDR1 SGHRS, CDR2 YFSETQ. Trimming took off 0 bases at V and 0 bases at J, with 9 bases between the two ends. Variable domain in full (rest from reference TRBV5-1 and TRBJ1-1): KAGVTQTPRYLIKTRGQQVTLSCSPISGHRSVSWYQQTPGQGLQFLFEYFSETQRNKGNFPGRFSGRQFSNSRSEMNVSTLELGDSALYLCASSLVPGLNTEAFFGQGTRLTVV.

The chain recombines TRBV4-2 with TRBJ2-1, with 8 bases fitting TRBD2. V lost 0 bases to trimming and J lost 7 bases; unmatched junction nucleotides: 11. In germline, CDR1 is LGHNA, CDR2 YNFKEQ. This CDR3 has 17 residues. The CDR3 region has the DNA TGTGCCAGCAGCCAAGATCGCCCCCGGGTAGCGGGAAATGAGCAGTTCTTC. Translation gives CASSQDRPRVAGNEQFF.

The CDR3 nucleotides read TGTGCCAGCACCAACATGGGAGTAGCTTTCTTT. It codes for CASTNMGVAFF. V usage is TRBV27 and J usage is TRBJ1-1; no definite D call. Trimming pared 7 bases from V and 10 bases from J, leaving 13 bases between. Per the germline V gene, CDR1 is MNHEY and CDR2 is SMNVEV (reference sequence). The length of the CDR3 is 11 residues.

The CDR3 loop is CASSVGTVWSTEAFF. CDR3 in DNA: TGTGCCAGCAGCGTAGGGACAGTATGGAGCACTGAAGCTTTCTTT. This chain connects TRBV9 to TRBJ1-1; perhaps TRBD1 as D (6 bases). This CDR3 is built from 15 residues. The V end was cut by 0 bases, the J end by 4 bases, with 13 bases between. Germline CDR1 and CDR2: SGDLS and YYNGEE.

The genes are TRBV9 and TRBJ2-1; 8 bases align to TRBD1. V dropped 5 bases and J dropped 9; count of bases not matched to a gene: 1. CDR3 size: 11 residues. Per germline, CDR1 SGDLS and CDR2 YYNGEE. CDR3 residues: CASSDRGEQFF. In nucleotides, the CDR3 is TGTGCCAGCAGTGACAGGGGTGAGCAGTTCTTC.

The chain has TRBV30 and TRBJ1-1; D call uncertain. With 2 bases removed from V and 0 bases from J, the gap between germline ends came to 10 bases. The CDR3 consists of 14 residues. CDR1 and CDR2 from the germline V gene are GTSNPN and SVGIG (reference sequence). CDR3 in amino acids: CAWSLTGLNTEAFF. The CDR3 nucleotides read TGTGCCTGGAGTTTAACGGGTCTGAACACTGAAGCTTTCTTT.

The chain has TRBV28 and TRBJ1-5, with unresolved D. This CDR3 contains 18 residues. From germline, CDR1 is MDHEN and CDR2 SYDVKM. Trimming took 3 bases from V and 11 from J, leaving 29 bases between them. The CDR3 protein is CASSFPRRKRSWGVAQHF. The CDR3 DNA is TGTGCCAGCAGTTTTCCTCGCAGAAAGCGGAGTTGGGGAGTCGCCCAGCATTTT. Full variable domain (outside the CDR3, taken from reference TRBV28 and TRBJ1-5): DVKVTQSSRYLVKRTGEKVFLECVQDMDHENMFWYRQDPGLGLRLIYFSYDVKMKEKGDIPEGYSVSREKKERFSLILESASTNQTSMYLCASSFPRRKRSWGVAQHFGDGTRLSIL.

This chain connects TRBV7-8 to TRBJ1-2, with 8 positions matching TRBD1. The length of the CDR3 is 15 residues. CDR1 and CDR2 (germline): SGHVS, FQNEAQ. V was pared by 4 bases and J by 2 bases, with 6 bases of the junction left unmatched. The CDR3 is CASSSGTGTNYGYTF. CDR3 DNA: TGTGCCAGCAGCTCCGGGACAGGTACAAACTATGGCTACACCTTC.

On this clone itself: The junction departs from germline at one end; a sequencing error may be responsible. J is TRBJ2-6 and V is TRBV10-3; TRBD2 matches 13 bases. CDR1 ENHRY and CDR2 SYGVKD come from the germline V gene. This CDR3 comprises 20 residues. The CDR3 nucleotides read TGTGCCATCAGGACTAGCGGGAGGATAATGGCTTCCTCTGGGGCCAACGGCCTGACTTTC. Protein sequence: CAIRTSGRIMASSGANGLTF.

V and J are TRBV4-2 and TRBJ1-1; the D is unclear. This CDR3 is built from 14 residues. V was clipped by 1 base and J by 0 bases, with 6 bases between them. From germline, CDR1 is LGHNA and CDR2 YNFKEQ. The CDR3 loop reads CASSQGFMNTEAFF. For the CDR3, the DNA is TGTGCCAGCAGCCAAGGTTTTATGAACACTGAAGCTTTCTTT.

CDR3 in DNA: TGTGCCAGCAGTTATACGACAGATACTAACTATGGCTACACCTTC. Encoded protein: CASSYTTDTNYGYTF. The chain couples TRBV5-5 to TRBJ1-2; weak D call: TRBD1 (5 bases). V was clipped by 5 bases and J by 0 bases, with 14 bases between them. The CDR3 runs to 15 residues. The germline CDR1 and CDR2 sequences are SGHKS and YYEKEE (reference sequence). The whole variable domain, remainder taken from reference TRBV5-5 and TRBJ1-2, is DAGVTQSPTHLIKTRGQQVTLRCSPISGHKSVSWYQQVLGQGPQFIFQYYEKEERGRGNFPDRFSARQFPNYSSELNVNALLLGDSALYLCASSYTTDTNYGYTFGSGTRLTVV.

This clone has only one observation. The junction shows a germline mismatch at one end, possibly a read error. The sample carries other DNA sequences with the same CDR3. This chain links TRBV4-1 with TRBJ2-2, with D perhaps matching TRBD1 (6 bases). Per the germline V gene, CDR1 is MGHRA and CDR2 is YSYEKL. This CDR3 has 16 amino acids. In nucleotides, the CDR3 is TGCGCTAGCAGCCTTCAGGGGTCGGCGAACACCGGGGAGCTGTTTTTT. Its translation is CASSLQGSANTGELFF.

The V call is TRBV10-1, the J call TRBJ2-1; 10 bases fit TRBD1. Germline CDR1 reads WNHNN; CDR2 reads SYGVQD (reference sequence). CDR3 size: 15 residues. V lost 2 bases and J lost 7; bases outside the gene matches: 5. CDR3 sequence: CASSEGQGGRNEQFF. CDR3 nucleotides: TGCGCCAGCAGTGAGGGACAGGGGGGGCGAAATGAGCAGTTCTTC.

This chain uses TRBV5-4 with TRBJ2-3, with a possible D match to TRBD1 (5 bases). The CDR3 has 16 residues. Between the trimmed V and J ends, which lost 0 bases and 0 bases, there was a span of 11 bases. CDR1 and CDR2 from the germline V gene are SGHNT and YYREEE (reference sequence). Here the CDR3 DNA reads TGTGCCAGCAGCTTGGGGGGCAGGGCGAGCACAGATACGCAGTATTTT. It is translated as CASSLGGRASTDTQYF.

The rearrangement joins TRBV5-1 to TRBJ2-7; 7 nucleotides agree with TRBD2. The CDR3 runs 16 residues. J lost 2 bases, V lost 0 bases, and 8 bases had no gene match. Per germline, CDR1 SGHRS and CDR2 YFSETQ. CDR3 region: CASSLASTSETYEQYF. The CDR3 bases are TGCGCCAGCAGCTTGGCCAGCACTAGCGAAACCTACGAGCAGTACTTC. Combining the CDR3 with reference TRBV5-1 and TRBJ2-7 gives the whole variable domain KAGVTQTPRYLIKTRGQQVTLSCSPISGHRSVSWYQQTPGQGLQFLFEYFSETQRNKGNFPGRFSGRQFSNSRSEMNVSTLELGDSALYLCASSLASTSETYEQYFGPGTRLTVT.

Written as DNA, the CDR3 is TGTGCCAGCAGCAAGAGCGGGAGTCATGAGCAGTACTTC. Amino acids: CASSKSGSHEQYF. The J gene is TRBJ2-7, the V gene TRBV7-9; 8 bases are shared with TRBD2. V trimming: 5 bases; J trimming: 7 bases; junction bases outside the gene matches: 7. Germline-derived CDR1 and CDR2 are SEHNR and FQNEAQ (reference sequence). This CDR3 has 13 amino acids. Full variable domain (missing parts from reference TRBV7-9 and TRBJ2-7): DTGVSQNPRHKITKRGQNVTFRCDPISEHNRLYWYRQTLGQGPEFLTYFQNEAQLEKSRLLSDRFSAERPKGSFSTLEIQRTEQGDSAMYLCASSKSGSHEQYFGPGTRLTVT.

The V call is TRBV2, the J call TRBJ1-5; perhaps TRBD1 as D (5 bases). V was trimmed by 10 bases and J by 3 bases, leaving 13 bases between them. The CDR3 is 13 residues long. Germline V gene data show CDR1 as SNHLY and CDR2 as FYNNEI. The CDR3 here is CATAGESNQPQHF. CDR3 coding DNA: TGTGCCACCGCGGGGGAGTCCAATCAGCCCCAGCATTTT.

The rearrangement uses TRBV5-1 and TRBJ2-1, with TRBD2 matching over 9 bases. Germline V gives CDR1 SGHRS, CDR2 YFSETQ. V lost 4 bases to trimming and J lost 5 bases; unmatched junction nucleotides: 4. This CDR3 has 14 amino acids. The CDR3 spells CASSIGTSHNEQFF. CDR3 nucleotide sequence: TGCGCCAGCAGCATCGGGACTAGCCACAATGAGCAGTTCTTC.

The genes are TRBV11-2 and TRBJ2-2, with a weak D call TRBD1 (6 bases). This CDR3 comprises 13 residues. V dropped 7 bases and J dropped 6 bases, with 12 bases sitting between them. Germline V gene lookup returns CDR1 SGHAT and CDR2 FQNNGV. The CDR3 is CASTPRGAGELFF. In DNA, the CDR3 is TGTGCCAGCACCCCCAGGGGAGCCGGGGAGCTGTTTTTT.

The chain joins TRBV27 to TRBJ1-1, with D perhaps TRBD1 (5 bases). CDR1 and CDR2 from the germline V gene are MNHEY and SMNVEV (reference sequence). This CDR3 region has 13 residues. V was pared by 7 bases and J by 7 bases, with 16 bases between. The CDR3 coding sequence is TGTGCCAGCATCTCGGGGGGAAAGGGTGAAGCTTTCTTT. Protein sequence: CASISGGKGEAFF.

The V call is TRBV12-5, the J call TRBJ1-5, with TRBD1 matching 7 bases. The CDR3 consists of 16 residues. The germline gives CDR1 LGHNT, CDR2 FRNRAP. V lost 7 bases and J lost 0; bases outside the gene matches: 9. The DNA of the CDR3 is TGTGCTAGTGACGCTCATGGACAGGCTAGCAATCAGCCCCAGCATTTT. This encodes CASDAHGQASNQPQHF.

The genes are TRBV5-1 and TRBJ2-3; perhaps TRBD2 as D (5 bases). Germline V lookup: CDR1 SGHRS, CDR2 YFSETQ. The germline V and J ends were trimmed by 0 bases and 0 bases, with 8 bases remaining between them. The CDR3 consists of 15 residues. The CDR3 protein is CASSLERSSTDTQYF. CDR3 nucleotides: TGCGCCAGCAGCTTGGAGCGGTCTAGCACAGATACGCAGTATTTT.